This T cell receptor beta chain was captured in a study of blood T cell repertoires in COVID-19. Study summary: The cDNA or gDNA used as material had been derived from T cells, B-cell-depleted T cells, or PBMCs.

The CDR3 loop spans 15 amino acids. Trimming at V came to 7 bases and at J to 0 bases, leaving 5 bases not matched to a gene. From germline, CDR1 is MDHEN and CDR2 SYDVKM. In the original workflow: From reference gene primer amplification, estimates of nucleated cell counts were derived. Assay used: immunoSEQ multiplex PCR; TCRdb lists only in-frame clones, some missing. V and J calls and clone size are those listed in that table; D and trimming were worked out from the DNA. The sample holds approximately 220,000 clones; approximately 83% are singletons and the top ten take 3% to 4%. The study drew participants aged 18 to 89 years from 24 US areas. Participants' own reports of clinical history determined their cohort assignment.

Sample: PBMCs or T cells enriched from blood (not recorded which). This TCR was sampled from a middle-aged woman with acute COVID-19. V and J are TRBV28 and TRBJ2-7; 11 nucleotides line up with TRBD2. DNA for the CDR3: TGTGCCAGCACCCCAGGACTAGCGGGCTCCTACGAGCAGTACTTC. As protein: CASTPGLAGSYEQYF.